This T cell receptor (beta chain) was sequenced for a study of T-cell memory formation after mild COVID-19. Study details: TCR clusters largely stayed donor specific.

Study-wide results and limits: The study found contracting CD4+ clones mainly in CM and EM and contracting CD8+ clones in EMRA. The authors left the SARS-CoV-2 specificity of second-wave clones peaking on day 37 unconfirmed. Clones that contracted from day 15 to 85 were balanced CD4/CD8, while later expanders leaned CD4+.

This clonotype was observed a handful of times. As yet, its antigen is unknown. Germline assignment: CDR1 SNHLY and CDR2 FYNNEI. V shed 4 bases, J shed 5 bases, and the junction held 4 bases outside the gene matches. The CDR3 is made up of 15 amino acids. TCRdb recomputed calls from the 5' RACE reads with MiXCR, one row per CDR3 protein. The table lists around 80,000 distinct CDR3 sequences, more than 10% of them singletons. The clonotype originates from a young man who had mild COVID-19 (a few samples of this study predate the infection). Cell type and time point are not known. V usage is TRBV2 and J usage is TRBJ2-1; 11 bases are shared with TRBD2. The specimen was PBMCs or a T cell subset sorted from them (not recorded which). As DNA, the CDR3 is TGTGCCAGCAGTGTGGAACTAGCGGGGGACAATGAGCAGTTCTTC. It encodes CASSVELAGDNEQFF.